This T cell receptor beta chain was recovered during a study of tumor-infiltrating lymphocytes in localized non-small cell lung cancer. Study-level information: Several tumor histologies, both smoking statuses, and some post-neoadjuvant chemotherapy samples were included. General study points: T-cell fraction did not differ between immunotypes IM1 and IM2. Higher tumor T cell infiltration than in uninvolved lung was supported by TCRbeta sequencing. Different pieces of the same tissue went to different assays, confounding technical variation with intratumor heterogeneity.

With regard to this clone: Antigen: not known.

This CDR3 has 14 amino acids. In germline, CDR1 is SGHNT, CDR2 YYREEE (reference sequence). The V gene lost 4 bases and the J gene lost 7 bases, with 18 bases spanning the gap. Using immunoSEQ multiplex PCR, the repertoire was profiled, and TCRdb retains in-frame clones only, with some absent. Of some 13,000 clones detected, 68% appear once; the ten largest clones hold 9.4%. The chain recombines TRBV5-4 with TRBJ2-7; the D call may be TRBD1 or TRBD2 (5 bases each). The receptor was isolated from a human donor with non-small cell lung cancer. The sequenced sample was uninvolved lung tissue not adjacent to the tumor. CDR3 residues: CASSPGPHLEEQYF. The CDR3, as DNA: TGTGCCAGCAGCCCGGGACCGCATCTTGAAGAGCAGTACTTC. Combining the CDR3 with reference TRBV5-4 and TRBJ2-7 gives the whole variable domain ETGVTQSPTHLIKTRGQQVTLRCSSQSGHNTVSWYQQALGQGPQFIFQYYREEENGRGNFPPRFSGLQFPNYSSELNVNALELDDSALYLCASSPGPHLEEQYFGPGTRLTVT.